This note documents a single T cell receptor beta chain sequence. Clones were read by immunoSEQ multiplex PCR, and TCRdb kept only the in-frame ones, dropping some. The data contain 90,000 to 100,000 clones, 79% of them singletons. Germline V gives CDR1 MNHEY, CDR2 SVGAGI. The CDR3 runs to 15 residues. Trimming took off 7 bases at V and 10 bases at J, with 20 bases between the two ends. These data originate in a study of control samples from healthy donors and cancer patients. The J gene is TRBJ1-6, the V gene TRBV6-5; D unclear. The sample was blood. This TCR came from a woman in her thirties in good health. CDR3 bases: TGTGCCAGCACTCTCCTAGGGCAGCAAGGATCACCCCTCCACTTT. This gives the protein CASTLLGQQGSPLHF.